Listed here are 27 T cell receptor beta chains from one sample, sequenced in a study of cytomegalovirus exposure and HLA in healthy donors. The PCR contained 60 Vbeta and 13 Jbeta primers. Clones were sequenced by immunoSEQ multiplex PCR, and TCRdb holds only the in-frame ones, with some missing. The table records over 80,000 clones, roughly four fifths of them present only once. Source material: PBMCs. The receptors stem from a man aged 25-45 years in good health and CMV-seropositive.

The rearrangement uses TRBV7-9 and TRBJ1-4, with D uncertain. The CDR3 has 11 amino acids. Germline CDR1 and CDR2: SEHNR and FQNEAQ (reference sequence). Trimming pared 4 bases from V and 8 bases from J, leaving 5 bases between. The CDR3 reads CASSSLEKLFF. The CDR3 DNA follows: TGTGCCAGCAGCTCTCTCGAAAAACTGTTTTTT.

J is TRBJ1-1 and V is TRBV5-1, with 7 bases identical to TRBD1. V dropped 4 bases and J dropped 2; count of bases not matched to a gene: 5. The length of the CDR3 is 14 residues. CDR1 is SGHRS and CDR2 is YFSETQ in the germline V gene. DNA of the CDR3: TGCGCCAGCAGCCTCCGGGACAGTAACACTGAAGCTTTCTTT. Its protein product is CASSLRDSNTEAFF.

The chain links TRBV4-3 to TRBJ1-6; 8 bases are shared with TRBD1. Trimming took 0 bases from V and 6 from J; bases not matched to a gene: 10. The germline V gene encodes CDR1 LGHNA and CDR2 YSLEER. The CDR3 has 18 residues. Here the CDR3 reads CASSQDTGTGGGNSPLHF. CDR3 sequence (DNA): TGCGCCAGCAGCCAAGATACCGGGACAGGAGGGGGTAATTCACCCCTCCACTTT.

The gene calls are TRBV27 and TRBJ2-7; D unclear. With 4 bases removed from V and 0 bases from J, the gap between germline ends came to 7 bases. Per germline, CDR1 MNHEY and CDR2 SMNVEV (reference sequence). This CDR3 comprises 13 residues. The DNA for the CDR3 is TGTGCCAGCAGTTCAGGCAACTCCTACGAGCAGTACTTC. Encoded protein: CASSSGNSYEQYF.

This clone was seen a few times. The J gene is TRBJ2-3, the V gene TRBV7-8, with D perhaps matching TRBD1 (6 bases). Looked up from germline, CDR1 is SGHVS and CDR2 is FQNEAQ. The CDR3 totals 14 residues. Trimming took off 4 bases at V and 2 bases at J, with 10 bases between the two ends. The CDR3 bases are TGTGCCAGCAGCTGGACAGTCCCCACAGATACGCAGTATTTT. It encodes CASSWTVPTDTQYF.

The chain uses TRBV30 and TRBJ2-7; 7 bases are shared with TRBD1. The J segment lost 0 bases and the V segment lost 4 bases, leaving 3 bases of the junction unmatched. Germline V gene lookup returns CDR1 GTSNPN and CDR2 SVGIG (reference sequence). This CDR3 has 13 residues. The CDR3 nucleotides read TGTGCCTGGAATGGGGACAGCTCCTACGAGCAGTACTTC. It codes for CAWNGDSSYEQYF. Supplemented by reference TRBV30 and TRBJ2-7, the full variable domain reads SQTIHQWPATLVQPVGSPLSLECTVEGTSNPNLYWYRQAAGRGLQLLFYSVGIGQISSEVPQNLSASRPQDRQFILSSKKLLLSDSGFYLCAWNGDSSYEQYFGPGTRLTVT.

This clone occurred once. The J gene is TRBJ1-4, the V gene TRBV7-9, with 7 bases that match TRBD1. V lost 5 bases and J lost 0; bases outside the gene matches: 6. The length of the CDR3 is 16 residues. In germline, CDR1 is SEHNR, CDR2 FQNEAQ (reference sequence). CDR3: CASSPTGTATNEKLFF. The CDR3 DNA reads as TGTGCCAGCAGCCCAACAGGGACAGCAACTAATGAAAAACTGTTTTTT.

The rearrangement links TRBV30 to TRBJ1-5, with 8 bases matching TRBD1. V lost 4 bases to trimming and J lost 2 bases; unmatched junction nucleotides: 4. CDR1 and CDR2 (germline): GTSNPN, SVGIG (reference sequence). This CDR3 has 14 residues. The CDR3 coding sequence is TGTGCCTGGAACAAGGGACAGGGCAATCAGCCCCAGCATTTT. Protein: CAWNKGQGNQPQHF.

V gene TRBV5-1 combines with J gene TRBJ1-2; unclear D gene. V was clipped by 3 bases and J by 8 bases, with 26 bases between them. CDR1 and CDR2 from the germline V gene are SGHRS and YFSETQ. The CDR3 has 17 residues. The CDR3 is CASSYTRSSDSSGGYTF. The CDR3 DNA is TGCGCCAGCAGCTACACGAGGTCAAGCGACTCATCGGGGGGCTACACCTTC.

The chain has TRBV5-1 and TRBJ2-3, with 8 bases aligning to TRBD2. CDR3 length: 14 amino acids. V shed 2 bases and J 1 base; nucleotides not matched to a gene: 0. Germline CDR1 is SGHRS and CDR2 is YFSETQ. CDR3 sequence reads: CASSFGGGTDTQYF. As DNA, the CDR3 is TGCGCCAGCAGCTTCGGGGGGGGCACAGATACGCAGTATTTT.

Points on this clone: Other DNA sequences from this sample encode an identical CDR3 as well. The chain combines TRBV25-1 with TRBJ1-2; D might be TRBD1 (6 bases). The CDR3 has 14 amino acids. Germline V lookup: CDR1 MGHDK, CDR2 SYGVNS. V lost 3 bases to trimming and J lost 6 bases, with 14 bases between them. This CDR3 reads CASSESPGVDGYTF. The CDR3 DNA reads as TGTGCCAGCAGTGAGTCCCCAGGGGTGGATGGCTACACCTTC.

The V gene is TRBV15, the J gene TRBJ2-7; no definite D call. Germline lookup yields CDR1 LNHNV and CDR2 YYDKDF (reference sequence). V was pared by 4 bases and J by 4 bases, with 8 bases between. The CDR3 totals 12 residues. The CDR3 loop is CATSTVNYEQYF. As DNA, the CDR3 is TGTGCCACCAGCACGGTCAATTACGAGCAGTACTTC.

The chain recombines TRBV7-2 with TRBJ2-3, with D possibly TRBD2 on 6 matching bases. From germline, CDR1 is SGHTA and CDR2 FQGNSA. This CDR3 spans 14 amino acids. With 3 bases removed from V and 3 bases from J, the gap between germline ends came to 10 bases. CDR3 bases: TGTGCCAGCAGCTTCGGGGGATTAACAGATACGCAGTATTTT. As protein: CASSFGGLTDTQYF. The full variable domain, in which reference TRBV7-2 and TRBJ2-3 provide the parts outside the CDR3, is GAGVSQSPSNKVTEKGKDVELRCDPISGHTALYWYRQSLGQGLEFLIYFQGNSAPDKSGLPSDRFSAERTGGSVSTLTIQRTQQEDSAVYLCASSFGGLTDTQYFGPGTRLTVL.

The rearrangement uses TRBV5-1 and TRBJ2-6, with D perhaps matching TRBD2 (5 bases). The germline V gene encodes CDR1 SGHRS and CDR2 YFSETQ. Trimming shortened V by 1 base and J by 0 bases, and 5 bases separated the two germline ends. CDR3 length: 15 amino acids. In DNA form, the CDR3 reads TGCGCCAGCAGCTTGACTAGCTCTGGGGCCAACGTCCTGACTTTC. Translated, it gives CASSLTSSGANVLTF.

The gene calls are TRBV2 and TRBJ2-7, with 7 nucleotides matching TRBD2. V was clipped by 6 bases and J by 3 bases; unmatched bases: 5. The CDR3 has 13 amino acids. Germline lookup yields CDR1 SNHLY and CDR2 FYNNEI. CDR3 region: CASRGLTDYEQYF. In DNA, the CDR3 is TGTGCCAGCAGGGGACTAACAGACTACGAGCAGTACTTC.

V gene TRBV30 combines with J gene TRBJ2-1; 7 nucleotides agree with TRBD2. The CDR3 loop spans 13 amino acids. Germline V gene data show CDR1 as GTSNPN and CDR2 as SVGIG (reference sequence). V shed 4 bases and J 3 bases; nucleotides not matched to a gene: 3. CDR3 loop: CAWKSGVYNEQFF. The CDR3 region has the DNA TGTGCCTGGAAGAGCGGGGTCTACAATGAGCAGTTCTTC.

V gene TRBV29-1 combines with J gene TRBJ2-7; D might be TRBD2 (5 bases). The germline CDR1 and CDR2 sequences are SQVTM and ANQGSEA. With 8 bases removed from V and 2 bases from J, the gap between germline ends came to 13 bases. The CDR3 extends over 12 amino acids. The CDR3 DNA sequence: TGCAGCACCTCCGACGGGACCTACGAGCAGTACTTC. Translation gives CSTSDGTYEQYF.

This chain uses TRBV4-1 with TRBJ2-5, with D possibly matching TRBD1 (6 bases). Germline CDR1 MGHRA, CDR2 YSYEKL. This CDR3 contains 16 residues. Trimming took off 0 bases at V and 4 bases at J, with 15 bases between the two ends. The CDR3 DNA reads TGCGCCAGCAGCCAAGATGTGGGGGCGAGGGGAGAGACCCAGTACTTC. Protein product: CASSQDVGARGETQYF.

The chain employs TRBV4-3 and TRBJ2-2, with 7 positions matching TRBD1. The V segment lost 1 base and the J segment 0 bases; nucleotides outside the gene matches: 8. This CDR3 region has 18 residues. CDR1 and CDR2 from the germline V gene are LGHNA and YSLEER. The CDR3 protein is CASSQAKAGTANTGELFF. The CDR3 DNA sequence: TGCGCCAGCAGCCAAGCCAAGGCCGGGACAGCGAACACCGGGGAGCTGTTTTTT.

The gene calls are TRBV6-5 and TRBJ2-2; D possibly corresponds to TRBD2 (6 bases). Germline V gene sequence: CDR1 MNHEY, CDR2 SVGAGI. The CDR3 contains 15 residues. Trimming cost V 5 bases and J 0 bases, with 10 bases left between them. CDR3 sequence reads: CASSTGGANTGELFF. The CDR3 DNA is TGTGCCAGCAGTACGGGCGGGGCGAACACCGGGGAGCTGTTTTTT.

The chain employs TRBV27 and TRBJ2-7; possible D gene TRBD2, 6 bases. The CDR3 contains 15 residues. Between the trimmed V and J ends, which lost 0 bases and 7 bases, there was a span of 16 bases. CDR1 and CDR2 from the germline V gene are MNHEY and SMNVEV (reference sequence). CDR3 sequence: CASSLSGLAPWEQYF. The DNA of the CDR3 is TGTGCCAGCAGTTTATCTGGTCTAGCGCCTTGGGAGCAGTACTTC.

In DNA, the CDR3 is TGTGCCAGCAGTTTATCCCTCGGGACTATCTCCTACAATGAGCAGTTCTTC. Amino acid sequence: CASSLSLGTISYNEQFF. The J gene is TRBJ2-1, the V gene TRBV27; 7 positions match TRBD2. There are 17 residues in the CDR3. V shed 0 bases, J shed 0 bases, and the junction held 5 bases outside the gene matches. In germline, CDR1 is MNHEY, CDR2 SMNVEV (reference sequence).

The V call is TRBV6-5, the J call TRBJ2-1; D may be TRBD1 (6 bases). Germline lookup yields CDR1 MNHEY and CDR2 SVGAGI. This CDR3 has 13 residues. The V and J ends lost 4 bases and 7 bases respectively, with 11 bases between them. The CDR3 is CASSSDRSNEQFF. Written as DNA, the CDR3 is TGTGCCAGCAGTTCTGACAGGTCAAATGAGCAGTTCTTC.

The chain couples TRBV6-5 to TRBJ1-1; TRBD1 aligns across 8 bases. V lost 6 bases, J lost 1 base, and 4 bases stayed unmatched. The CDR3 is made up of 14 amino acids. The germline V gene has CDR1 MNHEY and CDR2 SVGAGI. The DNA for the CDR3 is TGTGCCAGCAGATCCGGGACAGGGAACACTGAAGCTTTCTTT. Protein sequence: CASRSGTGNTEAFF.

The V gene is TRBV28, the J gene TRBJ2-6; 12 bases match TRBD1. CDR1 MDHEN and CDR2 SYDVKM come from the germline V gene. The CDR3 spans 18 residues. After removal of 6 bases from V and 4 bases from J, the junction contained 10 bases not matched to a gene. CDR3: CASSPPGQGAWGANVLTF. CDR3 nucleotides: TGTGCCAGCAGCCCTCCGGGACAGGGGGCGTGGGGGGCCAACGTCCTGACTTTC. The whole variable domain, filled in from reference TRBV28 and TRBJ2-6, reads DVKVTQSSRYLVKRTGEKVFLECVQDMDHENMFWYRQDPGLGLRLIYFSYDVKMKEKGDIPEGYSVSREKKERFSLILESASTNQTSMYLCASSPPGQGAWGANVLTFGAGSRLTVL.

The rearrangement joins TRBV28 to TRBJ2-6; TRBD1 matches at 7 bases. Germline V gene sequence: CDR1 MDHEN, CDR2 SYDVKM. The CDR3 is made up of 16 amino acids. Losses at the gene ends were 2 bases for V and 3 bases for J; bases not matched to a gene: 4. CDR3 nucleotides: TGTGCCAGCAGTTTAAACAGGGGTTATGGGGCCAACGTCCTGACTTTC. Protein: CASSLNRGYGANVLTF.

The CDR3 region is CATSWGGGISTDTQYF. In DNA form, the CDR3 reads TGTGCCACCAGCTGGGGGGGCGGGATTAGCACAGATACGCAGTATTTT. This chain connects TRBV15 to TRBJ2-3; D perhaps matches TRBD2 (7 bases). Trimming stripped 5 bases from V and 0 bases from J, with 15 bases between. The CDR3 runs to 16 residues. Germline lookup yields CDR1 LNHNV and CDR2 YYDKDF (reference sequence).